This T cell receptor beta chain derives from a study of blood T cell repertoires in COVID-19. Study background: T cells, B-cell-depleted T cells, or PBMCs supplied cDNA or gDNA.

V lost 8 bases, J lost 5 bases, and 13 bases lay in between. The CDR3 runs to 12 residues. CDR1 and CDR2 from the germline V gene are MNHEY and SVGAGI. Sequenced by immunoSEQ multiplex PCR; TCRdb stores in-frame clones only, minus some. Of some 65,000 clones listed, 65% to 75% were seen once; the top ten hold about 28%. What was sequenced was peripheral blood. The source of this sequence is an elderly woman with acute or convalescent COVID-19. The V call is TRBV6-5, the J call TRBJ2-7; possible D gene TRBD1, 6 bases. CDR3 region: CASPGQHNEQYF. CDR3 DNA sequence: TGTGCCAGCCCAGGACAGCACAACGAGCAGTACTTC.